The following is a TCR beta chain sequence with its context. Antigen unknown. MiXCR, applied by TCRdb to the reads, yields one record per CDR3 protein. The sample has fewer than 950,000 distinct CDR3 sequences; around a third are singletons. This sample stems from a study of T cell repertoires in cytomegalovirus infection. In germline, CDR1 is MNHEY, CDR2 SMNVEV (reference sequence). The CDR3 is made up of 13 amino acids. The germline V and J ends were trimmed by 3 bases and 7 bases, with 12 bases remaining between them. Points from the study as a whole: There were HLA-C-restricted CMV-specific TCR beta clonotypes dominating the ex vivo response.

The sequences come from cultured CD8+ T cells from PBMCs, collected from culture after CMV antigen stimulation. This sequence joins TRBV27 and TRBJ1-2; no definite D call. This receptor was identified in a human donor in good health (CMV status not recorded). Some clones in this sample may be carry-over from other donors' samples. CDR3 sequence reads: CASSFLDTGGYTF. The CDR3 nucleotides read TGTGCCAGCAGTTTCCTTGATACGGGTGGCTACACCTTC.